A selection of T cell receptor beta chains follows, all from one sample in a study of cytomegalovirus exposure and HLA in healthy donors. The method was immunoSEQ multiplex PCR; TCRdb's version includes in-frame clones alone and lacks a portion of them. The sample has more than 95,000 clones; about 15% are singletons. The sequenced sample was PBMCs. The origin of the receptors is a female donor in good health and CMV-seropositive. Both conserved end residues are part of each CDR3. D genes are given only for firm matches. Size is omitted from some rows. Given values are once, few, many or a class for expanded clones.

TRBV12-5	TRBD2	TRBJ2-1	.	TGTGCTAGTGGTTTGTCACTGCTTGCGGGGGTGCACAATGAGCAGTTCTTC	CASGLSLLAGVHNEQFF
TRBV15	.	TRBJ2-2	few	TGTGCCACCAGCAGAGATTGGGGGCACGGGGAGCTGTTTTTT	CATSRDWGHGELFF
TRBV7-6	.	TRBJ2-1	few	TGTGCCAGCAGCTCGTCATCCCGAGGAGCAACCTACAATGAGCAGTTCTTC	CASSSSSRGATYNEQFF
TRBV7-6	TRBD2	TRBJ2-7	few	TGTGCCAGCAGCTTAGAACTAGCGGGAGGGCTAAAGGAGGAGCAGTACTTC	CASSLELAGGLKEEQYF
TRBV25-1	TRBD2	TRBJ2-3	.	TGTGCCAGCAGTGATGCGGGGGTCACAGATACGCAGTATTTT	CASSDAGVTDTQYF
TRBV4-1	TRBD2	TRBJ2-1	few	TGCGCCAGCAGCCAAGATGAGGTTTGGGTAGCGGGATATGGGGACAATGAGCAGTTCTTC	CASSQDEVWVAGYGDNEQFF
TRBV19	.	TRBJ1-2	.	TGTGCCAGTAGTATGGGAGGGGGACTCTATGGCTACACCTTC	CASSMGGGLYGYTF
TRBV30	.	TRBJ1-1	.	TGTGCCTGGAGCCACATGAACACTGAAGCTTTCTTT	CAWSHMNTEAFF
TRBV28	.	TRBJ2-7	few	TGTGCCAGCAGTTCCCTTGGGGAGGGGGGCTCCGAGCAGTACTTC	CASSSLGEGGSEQYF
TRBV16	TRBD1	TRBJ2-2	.	TGTGCCAGCAGTCGCCCCTACCCGGGACAGGGAGGAACCGGGGAGCTGTTTTTT	CASSRPYPGQGGTGELFF
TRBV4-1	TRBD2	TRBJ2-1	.	TGCGCCAGCAGCAGAGCGGGGCCGACTAGCTCCTACAATGAGCAGTTCTTC	CASSRAGPTSSYNEQFF
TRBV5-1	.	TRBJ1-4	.	TGCGCCAGCAGCTTCGGCAGGGCAACTAATGAAAAACTGTTTTTT	CASSFGRATNEKLFF
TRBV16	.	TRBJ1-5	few	TGTGCCAGCAGCCAACTCGCCCCTCCCAGTCAGCCCCAGCATTTT	CASSQLAPPSQPQHF
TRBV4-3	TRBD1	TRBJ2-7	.	TGCGCCAGCAGCCAAGATATCCGGACAGGCTACGAGCAGTACTTC	CASSQDIRTGYEQYF
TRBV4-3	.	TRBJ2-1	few	TGCGCCAGCAGCCAAGATTGGCAGTCATCCTACAATGAGCAGTTCTTC	CASSQDWQSSYNEQFF
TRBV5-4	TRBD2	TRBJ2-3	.	TGTGCCAGCAGCCAGACTAGCGGGGGGCGATTAGATACGCAGTATTTT	CASSQTSGGRLDTQYF
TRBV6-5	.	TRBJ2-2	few	TGTGCCTCAGGGGTTACGAACACCGGGGAGCTGTTTTTT	CASGVTNTGELFF
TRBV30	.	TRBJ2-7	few	TGTGCCTGGACAGGGCAAAACGAGCAGTACTTC	CAWTGQNEQYF
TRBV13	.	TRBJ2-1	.	TGTGCCAGCAGCCGCCTCGCCGGGGATACCGAGCAGTTCTTC	CASSRLAGDTEQFF
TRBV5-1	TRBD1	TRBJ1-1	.	TGCGCCAGCAGCTCGACAGGGATGAACACTGAAGCTTTCTTT	CASSSTGMNTEAFF
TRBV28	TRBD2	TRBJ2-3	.	TGTGCCAGTACCACTAGCGGGGTGGCAGATACGCAGTATTTT	CASTTSGVADTQYF
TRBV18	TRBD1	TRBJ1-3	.	TGTGCCAGCTCACCACCCGGACAGGACTCTGGAAACACCATATATTTT	CASSPPGQDSGNTIYF
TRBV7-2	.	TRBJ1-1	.	TGTGCCAGCAGCCCCTTGGAGAGCCTTGAAGCTTTCTTT	CASSPLESLEAFF
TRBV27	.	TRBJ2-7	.	TGTGCCAGCTGGAGATATCAAGGCTACGAGCAGTACTTC	CASWRYQGYEQYF
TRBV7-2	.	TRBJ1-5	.	TGTGCCAGCAGCTTACAGGGATCAATCAATCAGCCCCAGCATTTT	CASSLQGSINQPQHF
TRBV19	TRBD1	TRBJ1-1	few	TGTGCCAGTAGTCCGGAAGGACAGGGGGTTCCTGAAGCTTTCTTT	CASSPEGQGVPEAFF
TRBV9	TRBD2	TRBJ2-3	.	TGTGCCAGCAGCGTAGTAGGTAGCGGGATGGATACGCAGTATTTT	CASSVVGSGMDTQYF
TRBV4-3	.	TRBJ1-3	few	TGCGCCAGCAGCCAAGATCACAGCGGCCACACCATATATTTT	CASSQDHSGHTIYF
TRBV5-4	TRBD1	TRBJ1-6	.	TGTGCCAGCAGCCTAGACAGGGATAATTCACCCCTCCACTTT	CASSLDRDNSPLHF
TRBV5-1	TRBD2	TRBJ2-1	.	TGCGCCAGCAGCCTGGAGACTAGCGGGACTAACAATGAGCAGTTCTTC	CASSLETSGTNNEQFF
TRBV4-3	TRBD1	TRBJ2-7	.	TGCGCCAGCAGCCAAGAAGGGACAGGGGATATCTACGAGCAGTACTTC	CASSQEGTGDIYEQYF